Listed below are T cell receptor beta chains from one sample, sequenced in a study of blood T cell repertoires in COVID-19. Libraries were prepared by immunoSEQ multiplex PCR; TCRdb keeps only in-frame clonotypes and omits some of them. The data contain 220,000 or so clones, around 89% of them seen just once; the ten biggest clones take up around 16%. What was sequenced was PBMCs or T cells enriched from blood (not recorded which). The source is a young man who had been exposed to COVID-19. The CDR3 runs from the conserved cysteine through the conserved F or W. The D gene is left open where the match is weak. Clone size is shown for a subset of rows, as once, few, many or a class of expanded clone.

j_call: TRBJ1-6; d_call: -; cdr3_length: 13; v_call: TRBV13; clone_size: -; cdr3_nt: TGTGCCAGCAGCGTTAAGCATAATTCACCCCTCCACTTT; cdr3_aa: CASSVKHNSPLHF
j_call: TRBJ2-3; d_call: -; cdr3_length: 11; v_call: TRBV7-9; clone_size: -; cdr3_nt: TGTGCCAGCAGCAAGGGGGATACGCAGTATTTT; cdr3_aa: CASSKGDTQYF
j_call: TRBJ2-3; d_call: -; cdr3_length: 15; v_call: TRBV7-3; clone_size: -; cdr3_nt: TGTGCCAGCAGCTTAGTGGGGGCCAAGACAGATACGCAGTATTTT; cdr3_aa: CASSLVGAKTDTQYF
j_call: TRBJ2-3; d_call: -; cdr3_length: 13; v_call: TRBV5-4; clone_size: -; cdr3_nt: TGTGCCAGCAGCTCTCCACTGCTAGATACGCAGTATTTT; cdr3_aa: CASSSPLLDTQYF
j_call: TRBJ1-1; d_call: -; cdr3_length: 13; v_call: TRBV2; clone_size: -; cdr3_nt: TGTGCCACTCGACAGGATTTGAACACTGAAGCTTTCTTT; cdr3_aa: CATRQDLNTEAFF
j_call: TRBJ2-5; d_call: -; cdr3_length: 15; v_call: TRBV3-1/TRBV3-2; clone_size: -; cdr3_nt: TGTGCCAGCAGCCAAGAGGTTGGGAGAAAAGAGACCCAGTACTTC; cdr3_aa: CASSQEVGRKETQYF
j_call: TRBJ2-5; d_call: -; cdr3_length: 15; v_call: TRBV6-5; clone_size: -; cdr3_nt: TGTGCCAGCAGTTACTCGATGGGGGCTTTGGAGACCCAGTACTTC; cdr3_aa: CASSYSMGALETQYF
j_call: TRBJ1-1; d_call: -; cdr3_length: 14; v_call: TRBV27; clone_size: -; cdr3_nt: TGTGCCAGCAGTTTATTTTGGGAGGACACTGAAGCTTTCTTT; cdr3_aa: CASSLFWEDTEAFF
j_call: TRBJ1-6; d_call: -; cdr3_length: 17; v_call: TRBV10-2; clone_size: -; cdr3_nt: TGCGCCAGCAGTGAGTCCGGACTGAGCTCCTATAATTCACCCCTCCACTTT; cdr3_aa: CASSESGLSSYNSPLHF
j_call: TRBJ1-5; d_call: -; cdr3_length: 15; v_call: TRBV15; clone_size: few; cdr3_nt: TGTGCCACCTCCGGGGGGGACCATAGGGGACAGCCCCAGCATTTT; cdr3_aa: CATSGGDHRGQPQHF
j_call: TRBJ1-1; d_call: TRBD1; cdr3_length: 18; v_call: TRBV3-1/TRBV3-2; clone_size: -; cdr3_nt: TGTGCCAGCAGCCAAGCTCATGAAACGGGACAGGGTTATACTGAAGCTTTCTTT; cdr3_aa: CASSQAHETGQGYTEAFF
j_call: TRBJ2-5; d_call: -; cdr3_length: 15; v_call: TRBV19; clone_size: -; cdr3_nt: TGTGCCAGTAGTATCCACATACAGGGAGAAGAGACCCAGTACTTC; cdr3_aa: CASSIHIQGEETQYF
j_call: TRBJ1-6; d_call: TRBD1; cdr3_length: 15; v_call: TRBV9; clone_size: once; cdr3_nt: TGTGCCAGCAGCCCTCGACAGGGGGCCGGTTCACCCCTCCACTTT; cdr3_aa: CASSPRQGAGSPLHF
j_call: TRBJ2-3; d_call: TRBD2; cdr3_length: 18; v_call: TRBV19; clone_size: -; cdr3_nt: TGTGCCAGTAGTATAGCCCACGCTAGCGGGGGGCCCACAGATACGCAGTATTTT; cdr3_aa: CASSIAHASGGPTDTQYF
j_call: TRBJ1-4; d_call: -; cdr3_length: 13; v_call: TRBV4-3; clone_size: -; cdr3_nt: TGCGCCAGCAGCCAAGATCGAGCGGAAAAACTGTTTTTT; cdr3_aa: CASSQDRAEKLFF
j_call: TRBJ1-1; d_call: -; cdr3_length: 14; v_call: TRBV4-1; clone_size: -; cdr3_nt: TGCGCCAGCAGCCCTCTGGTAGTGGTGACTGAAGCTTTCTTT; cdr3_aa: CASSPLVVVTEAFF
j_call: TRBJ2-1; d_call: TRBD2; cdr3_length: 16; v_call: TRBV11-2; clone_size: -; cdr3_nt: TGTGCCAGCAGCCTAAGCGGGGGGGCTACCTACAATGAGCAGTTCTTC; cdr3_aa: CASSLSGGATYNEQFF
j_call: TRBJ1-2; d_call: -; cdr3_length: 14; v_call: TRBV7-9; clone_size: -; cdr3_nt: TGTGCCAGCAGCTTAGCGGTCCCTAGCTATGGCTACACCTTC; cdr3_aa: CASSLAVPSYGYTF
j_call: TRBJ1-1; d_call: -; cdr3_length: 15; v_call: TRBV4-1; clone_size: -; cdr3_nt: TGCGCCAGCAGCCAAGAAGGGGGATTGAACACTGAAGCTTTCTTT; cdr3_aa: CASSQEGGLNTEAFF
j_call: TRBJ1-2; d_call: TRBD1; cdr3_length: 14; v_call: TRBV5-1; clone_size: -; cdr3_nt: TGCGCCAGCAGCCCCAACCCCGACAGGGATAGCTACACCTTC; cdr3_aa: CASSPNPDRDSYTF
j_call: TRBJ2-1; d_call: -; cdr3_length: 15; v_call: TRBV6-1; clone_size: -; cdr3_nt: TGTGCCAGCAGTGAAGCTGGGGGGTCCTACAATGAGCAGTTCTTC; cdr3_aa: CASSEAGGSYNEQFF
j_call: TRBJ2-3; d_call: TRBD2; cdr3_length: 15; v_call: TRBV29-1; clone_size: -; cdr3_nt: TGCAGCGTTGTTCCGGGTAGCGGGGTCACAGATACGCAGTATTTT; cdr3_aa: CSVVPGSGVTDTQYF
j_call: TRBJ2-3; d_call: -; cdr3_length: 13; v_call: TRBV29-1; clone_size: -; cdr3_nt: TGCAGCGTTGGTGACAGGAGCACAGATACGCAGTATTTT; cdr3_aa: CSVGDRSTDTQYF
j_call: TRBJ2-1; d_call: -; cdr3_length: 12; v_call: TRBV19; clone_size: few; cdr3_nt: TGTGCCAGTACGGCTGGGGGGAATGAGCAGTTCTTC; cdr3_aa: CASTAGGNEQFF
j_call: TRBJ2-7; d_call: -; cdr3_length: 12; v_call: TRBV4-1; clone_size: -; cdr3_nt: TGCGCCAGCAGCTCTTACGGCGGGGTTCGGTACTTC; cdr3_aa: CASSSYGGVRYF
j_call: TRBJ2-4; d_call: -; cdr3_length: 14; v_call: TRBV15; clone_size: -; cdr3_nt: TGTGCCACCAGAGTAGACAGGACCAAAAACATTCAGTACTTC; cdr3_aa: CATRVDRTKNIQYF
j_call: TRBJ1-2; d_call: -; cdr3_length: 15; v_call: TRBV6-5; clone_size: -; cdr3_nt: TGTGCCAGCAGTTACGATCATGCGTCGAACTATGGCTACACCTTC; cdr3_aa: CASSYDHASNYGYTF
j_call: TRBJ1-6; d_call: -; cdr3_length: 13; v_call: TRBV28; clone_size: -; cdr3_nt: TGTGCCAGCAGTTTCGGTAATAATTCACCCCTCCACTTT; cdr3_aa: CASSFGNNSPLHF
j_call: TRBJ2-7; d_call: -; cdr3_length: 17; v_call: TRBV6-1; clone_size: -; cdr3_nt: TGTGCCAGCAGTGAACGGGACTTAGGGACAGCGACTTACGAGCAGTACTTC; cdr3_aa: CASSERDLGTATYEQYF
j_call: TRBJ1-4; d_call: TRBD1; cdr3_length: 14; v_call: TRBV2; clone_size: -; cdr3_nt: TGTGCCAGCAGTCCCGGGACAGGCGATGAAAAACTGTTTTTT; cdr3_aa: CASSPGTGDEKLFF
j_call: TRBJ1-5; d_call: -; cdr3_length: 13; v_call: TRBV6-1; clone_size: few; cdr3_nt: TGTGCCAGCAGTGAACGGGTCAGTCAGCCCCAGCATTTT; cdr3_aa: CASSERVSQPQHF
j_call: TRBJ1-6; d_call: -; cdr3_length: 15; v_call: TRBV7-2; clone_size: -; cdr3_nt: TGTGCCAGCAGCTTAGCTGGAGTAGGCACTTCACCCCTCCACTTT; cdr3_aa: CASSLAGVGTSPLHF
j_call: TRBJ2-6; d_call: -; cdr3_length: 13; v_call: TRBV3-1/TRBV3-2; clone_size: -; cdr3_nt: TGTGCCAGCAGCCAAGGAGGGGAGGCCGTCCTGACTTTC; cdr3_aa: CASSQGGEAVLTF
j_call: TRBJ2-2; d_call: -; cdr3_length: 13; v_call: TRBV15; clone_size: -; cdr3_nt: TGTGCCACCAGCATAGTTAACACCGGGGAGCTGTTTTTT; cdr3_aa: CATSIVNTGELFF
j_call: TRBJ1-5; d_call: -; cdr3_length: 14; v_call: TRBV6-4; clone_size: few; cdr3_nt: TGTGCCAGCAGGCGGGACGGGATGGATCAGCCCCAGCATTTT; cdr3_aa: CASRRDGMDQPQHF
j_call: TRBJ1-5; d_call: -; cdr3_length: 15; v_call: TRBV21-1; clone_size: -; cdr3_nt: TGTGCCATCACCTGGGGAAGGAGGAACAATCAGCCCCAGCATTTT; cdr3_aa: CAITWGRRNNQPQHF
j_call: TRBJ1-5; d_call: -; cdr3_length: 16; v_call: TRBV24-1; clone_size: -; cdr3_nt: TGTGCCACCAGTGATGAGCCCGGCTCTCGAGGTCAGCCCCAGCATTTT; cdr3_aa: CATSDEPGSRGQPQHF
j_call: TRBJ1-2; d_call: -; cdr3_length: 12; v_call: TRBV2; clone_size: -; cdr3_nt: TGTGCCAGCAGGGCATATAACTATGGCTACACCTTC; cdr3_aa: CASRAYNYGYTF
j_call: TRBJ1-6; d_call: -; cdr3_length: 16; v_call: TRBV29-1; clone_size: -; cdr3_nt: TGCACACGGGGGGCAACCAGGAGCTCCTATAATTCACCCCTCCACTTT; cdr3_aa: CTRGATRSSYNSPLHF
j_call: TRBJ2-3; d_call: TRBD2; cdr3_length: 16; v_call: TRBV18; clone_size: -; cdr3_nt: TGTGCCAGCTCGGCCGCCGGGACTAGTCGCACAGATACGCAGTATTTT; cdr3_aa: CASSAAGTSRTDTQYF
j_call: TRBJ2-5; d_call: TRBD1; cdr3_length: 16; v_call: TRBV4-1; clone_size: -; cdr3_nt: TGCGCCAGCAGCCAGGAACAAACAGGGGGTTGGGAGACCCAGTACTTC; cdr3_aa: CASSQEQTGGWETQYF
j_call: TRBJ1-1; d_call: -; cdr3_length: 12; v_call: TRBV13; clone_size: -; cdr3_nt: TGTGCCAGCAGCTTGTTGAGGCTTGAAGCTTTCTTT; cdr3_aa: CASSLLRLEAFF
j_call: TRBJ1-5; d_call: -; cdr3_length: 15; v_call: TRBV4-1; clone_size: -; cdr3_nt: TGCGCCAGCAGCCAACAACAGGGTTCGGGTCAGCCCCAGCATTTT; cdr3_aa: CASSQQQGSGQPQHF
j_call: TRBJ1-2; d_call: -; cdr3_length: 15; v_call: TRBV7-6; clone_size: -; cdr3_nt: TGTGCCAGCAGCTTGGGAGACAGGACCAACTATGGCTACACCTTC; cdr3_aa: CASSLGDRTNYGYTF
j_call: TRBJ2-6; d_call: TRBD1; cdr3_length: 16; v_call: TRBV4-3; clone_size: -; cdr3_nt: TGCGCCAGCAGCGATGCAGGGGGTTCTGGGGCCAACGTCCTGACTTTC; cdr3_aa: CASSDAGGSGANVLTF
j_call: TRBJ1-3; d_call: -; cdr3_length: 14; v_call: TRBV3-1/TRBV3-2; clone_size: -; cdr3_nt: TGTGCCAGCAGCCAAGATACCCAGGGTCACCGCTTATATTTT; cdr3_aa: CASSQDTQGHRLYF
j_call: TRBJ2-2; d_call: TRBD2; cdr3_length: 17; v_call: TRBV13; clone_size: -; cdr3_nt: TGTGCCAGCAGCCCTGGACTAGCGGGGGGGAACACCGGGGAGCTGTTTTTT; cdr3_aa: CASSPGLAGGNTGELFF
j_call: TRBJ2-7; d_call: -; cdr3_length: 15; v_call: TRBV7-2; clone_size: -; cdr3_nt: TGTGCCAGCAGCCCTGACTGGGGGGTCGCTCGGGAGCAGTACTTC; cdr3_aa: CASSPDWGVAREQYF
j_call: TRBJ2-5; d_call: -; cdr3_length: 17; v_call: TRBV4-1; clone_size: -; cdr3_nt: TGCGCCAGCAGCCAACTTCCTGGGGCTAATTGGGATGAGACCCAGTACTTC; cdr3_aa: CASSQLPGANWDETQYF
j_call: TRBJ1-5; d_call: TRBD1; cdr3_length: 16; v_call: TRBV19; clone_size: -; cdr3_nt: TGTGCCAGTAGTACCCTCCCGGGACAGGGTGGCCAGCCCCAGCATTTT; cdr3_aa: CASSTLPGQGGQPQHF
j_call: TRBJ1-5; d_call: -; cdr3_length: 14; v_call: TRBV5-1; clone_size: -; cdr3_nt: TGCGCCAGCAGCTTGGTCGCGGGGGGGGAGCCCCAGCATTTT; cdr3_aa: CASSLVAGGEPQHF
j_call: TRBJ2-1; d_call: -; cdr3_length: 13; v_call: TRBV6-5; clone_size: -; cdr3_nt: TGTGCCAGCAGTTTTGGTAGCACGAATGAGCAGTTCTTC; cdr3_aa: CASSFGSTNEQFF
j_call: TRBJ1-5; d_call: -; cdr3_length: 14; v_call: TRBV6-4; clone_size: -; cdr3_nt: TGTGCCACCAAACCACAGGGCGGCGGGCAGCCCCAGCATTTT; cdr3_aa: CATKPQGGGQPQHF
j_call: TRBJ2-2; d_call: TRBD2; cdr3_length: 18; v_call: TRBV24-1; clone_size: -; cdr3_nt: TGTGCCACCAGCGAGGGGCTAGCGGGGGGGCGAAACACCGGGGAGCTGTTTTTT; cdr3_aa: CATSEGLAGGRNTGELFF
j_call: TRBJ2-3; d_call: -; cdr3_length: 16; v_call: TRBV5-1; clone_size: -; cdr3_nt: TGCGCCAGCAGCTTGTGGGGGGAATGGGGTAGTGATACGCAGTATTTT; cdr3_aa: CASSLWGEWGSDTQYF
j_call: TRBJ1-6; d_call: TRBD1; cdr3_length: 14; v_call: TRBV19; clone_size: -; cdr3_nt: TGTGCCAGTAGCACGGGACAGAATAATTCACCCCTCCACTTT; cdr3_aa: CASSTGQNNSPLHF
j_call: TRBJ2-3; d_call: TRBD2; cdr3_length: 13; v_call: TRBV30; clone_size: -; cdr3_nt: TGTGCCTGGCAGCGGGGGGTCACAGATACGCAGTATTTT; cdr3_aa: CAWQRGVTDTQYF